The T cell receptor beta chain under discussion was sequenced for a study of control samples from healthy donors and cancer patients. The repertoire was sequenced with immunoSEQ multiplex PCR; TCRdb's copy has only in-frame clones and lacks some. The top ten hold 1.6% of the sample, which has tens of thousands of clones, roughly 90% seen once. The receptor was derived from a man aged 35 to 55 with colorectal cancer. The sequencing sample was made of PBMCs.

CDR3 nucleotide sequence: TGCAGTGTGCATGAGCAGTTCTTC. It is translated as CSVHEQFF. V and J are TRBV20-1 and TRBJ2-1; D unclear. Germline V lookup: CDR1 DFQATT, CDR2 SNEGSKA (reference sequence). This CDR3 contains 8 residues. The V and J ends lost 7 bases and 8 bases respectively, with 3 bases between them.